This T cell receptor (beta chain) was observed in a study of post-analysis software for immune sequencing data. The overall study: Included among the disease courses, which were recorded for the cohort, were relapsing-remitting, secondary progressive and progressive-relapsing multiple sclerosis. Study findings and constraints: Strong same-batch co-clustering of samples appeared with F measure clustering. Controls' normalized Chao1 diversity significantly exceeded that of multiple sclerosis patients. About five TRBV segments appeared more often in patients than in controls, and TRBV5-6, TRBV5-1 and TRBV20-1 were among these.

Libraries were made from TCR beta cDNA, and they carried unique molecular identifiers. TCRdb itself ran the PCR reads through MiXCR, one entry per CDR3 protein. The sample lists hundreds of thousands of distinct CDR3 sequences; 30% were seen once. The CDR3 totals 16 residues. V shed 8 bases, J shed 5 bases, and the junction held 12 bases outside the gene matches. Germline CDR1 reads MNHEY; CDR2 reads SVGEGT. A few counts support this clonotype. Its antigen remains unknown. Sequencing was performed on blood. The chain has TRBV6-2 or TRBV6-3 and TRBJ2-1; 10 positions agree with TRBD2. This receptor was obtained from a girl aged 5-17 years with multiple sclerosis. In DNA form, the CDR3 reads TGTGCCAGCTGTAAGACAAGCGGGGGGGCCGACAATGAGCAGTTCTTC. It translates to CASCKTSGGADNEQFF.